This T cell receptor beta chain was profiled in a study of monozygotic twins with inflammatory bowel disease. The UMIs contained a 6-nucleotide sample barcode. They were added by template switching during cDNA synthesis. TCRdb reprocessed the 5' RACE reads and stores each CDR3 protein as one record, lacking DNA. The sample spans around 200,000 distinct CDR3 sequences; the ten largest clones claim roughly 1.5%. Germline loops: CDR1 KGHSH, CDR2 LQKENI. CDR3 length: 15 amino acids. The sample was blood. This clonotype was obtained from a human donor with ulcerative colitis or Crohn's disease, or a healthy co-twin of an affected twin (not recorded which). The J gene is TRBJ2-3, the V gene TRBV18. The CDR3 here is CASSPDRLGTDTQYF.